This TCR beta chain stems from a study of shared clonotypes between healthy human individuals. The study's findings and limits: With several donors compared, 5% to 5.5% of naive CD4 clonotypes were shared. Rarefaction demonstrated incomplete sorted-subset sequencing despite large depth.

The CDR3 runs 15 residues. The germline V gene encodes CDR1 SGHRS and CDR2 YFSETQ. The V gene end was trimmed by 6 bases and the J gene end by 2 bases; junction bases not matched to a gene: 7. Points on this clone: The antigen remains undetermined.

Data came from immunoSEQ multiplex PCR; TCRdb stores just in-frame clones and leaves some out. The profile shows around 2.5 million clones, over 85% of them singletons. The chain combines TRBV5-1 with TRBJ2-1, with 8 bases that match TRBD2. The sequence was collected from a man aged 18 to 35 in good health. Some clones in this sample may be carry-over from other donors' samples. Specimen: naive CD4+ T cells from PBMCs. Subset in this sample: CD45RA+ positively selected. The CDR3 DNA follows: TGCGCCAGCACTCGGGGGGGCTACCCCTACAATGAGCAGTTCTTC. Protein sequence: CASTRGGYPYNEQFF. The variable domain in full, with the rest retrieved from reference TRBV5-1 and TRBJ2-1, is KAGVTQTPRYLIKTRGQQVTLSCSPISGHRSVSWYQQTPGQGLQFLFEYFSETQRNKGNFPGRFSGRQFSNSRSEMNVSTLELGDSALYLCASTRGGYPYNEQFFGPGTRLTVL.